The T cell receptor (beta chain) described here comes from a study of blood T cells in healthy people across ages. As concerns this clonotype: Its cognate antigen is unknown.

Combining a sample-barcoded 5' primer with a J-beta primer mix, a second PCR ran for about 6 to 12 cycles. TCRdb recomputed calls from the 5' RACE reads with MiXCR, one row per CDR3 protein. The sample records approximately 940,000 distinct CDR3 sequences, 40% to 60% being singletons. Study results and limitations: Naive CD4+ cells and diversity were both higher in long-lived donors than in aged donors. TCR beta diversity tracked closely with naive T cell percentage. Older age went with lower TCR beta diversity per million T cells, in a roughly linear way.

Sequencing input: blood. This clonotype was sampled from a man aged 30 to 45 in good health.

CDR3 sequence (DNA): TGTGCCAGCACCAGGGACATCAATGAGCAGTTCTTC. This gives the protein CASTRDINEQFF. The chain links TRBV12-3 or TRBV12-4 to TRBJ2-1; a possible D gene is TRBD1 (6 bases). The CDR3 loop spans 12 amino acids. V gave up 7 bases and J gave up 6 bases, with 10 bases separating them.